Listed below are T cell receptor beta chains from one sample, sequenced in a study of shared clonotypes between healthy human individuals. The method was immunoSEQ multiplex PCR; TCRdb's version includes in-frame clones alone and lacks a portion of them. In the table there are hundreds of thousands of clones, less than 85% of which are singletons. Input material: memory CD4+ T cells sorted from blood. Source of these receptors: a woman younger than 45 in good health. Each CDR3 is given with its conserved first and last residue. D genes are given only for firm matches. Clone size is stated in some rows and not others, as once, few, many or a class when expanded.

TRBJ2-2	TRBV5-1	TRBD2	.	TGCGCCAGCAGCTTGGTAGCGGGAGGCCACGCGAACACCGGGGAGCTGTTTTTT	CASSLVAGGHANTGELFF
TRBJ1-1	TRBV28	.	.	TGTGCCAGCAGTTTACTACAGGGTCGGGCTTTCTTT	CASSLLQGRAFF
TRBJ2-3	TRBV29-1	.	.	TGCAGCGGGAGGTTCACAGATACGCAGTATTTT	CSGRFTDTQYF
TRBJ2-7	TRBV13	.	.	TGTGCCAGCAGCTTAGAGACAGCTAGAGTATACGAGCAGTACTTC	CASSLETARVYEQYF
TRBJ2-7	TRBV28	TRBD1	.	TGTGCCAGCCCTCCTGCCCGGGGACAGGGGTTCCACGAGCAGTACTTC	CASPPARGQGFHEQYF
TRBJ1-1	TRBV12-5	.	once	TGTGCTAGTGGGACTTCTAGGACTGAAGCTTTCTTT	CASGTSRTEAFF
TRBJ2-7	TRBV6-5	.	.	TGTGCCAGCAGTGAATTGGGGGGAGCGGATCAGTACTTC	CASSELGGADQYF
TRBJ2-1	TRBV6-5	.	few	TGTGCCACCAATAGCCGGAGCTCCTACAATGAGCAGTTCTTC	CATNSRSSYNEQFF
TRBJ2-1	TRBV6-6	.	.	TGTGCCACTCTTTCCGGGACGCCAAACAATGAGCAGTTCTTC	CATLSGTPNNEQFF
TRBJ2-7	TRBV27	.	.	TGTGCCAGCAGTTTAATCTTTGAGGATCTACGCGAGCAGTACTTC	CASSLIFEDLREQYF
TRBJ2-5	TRBV5-1	TRBD2	.	TGCGCCAGCAGCTCCGGGACTAGCGGGGAGACCCAGTACTTC	CASSSGTSGETQYF
TRBJ1-1	TRBV6-5	TRBD1	few	TGTGCCAGCACCAGAGGGGGGACAGCGGATACTGAAGCTTTCTTT	CASTRGGTADTEAFF
TRBJ1-2	TRBV21-1	.	.	TGTGCCAGCAGCAAATATGGGGGCGCAGACTATGGCTACACCTTC	CASSKYGGADYGYTF
TRBJ2-1	TRBV29-1	.	.	TGCAGCGTTGGGCTGGGGGCTAGCGAATACAATGAGCAGTTCTTC	CSVGLGASEYNEQFF
TRBJ2-7	TRBV19	.	few	TGTGCCAGCGGACACAACTACGAGCAGTACTTC	CASGHNYEQYF
TRBJ1-1	TRBV19	.	few	TGTGCCAGTACCCCCCGAGGTTTAGGGGGGGAAGCTTTCTTT	CASTPRGLGGEAFF
TRBJ2-7	TRBV28	.	.	TGTGCCAGCAGCCCCCCCTTAGAAGAGCAGTACTTC	CASSPPLEEQYF
TRBJ1-5	TRBV28	.	.	TGTGCCAGCAGGCCCGAGGATTCTAGCAATCAGCCCCAGCATTTT	CASRPEDSSNQPQHF
TRBJ2-3	TRBV14	TRBD1	.	TGTGCCAGCAGCCAGCGACAGGGGGTCACAGATACGCAGTATTTT	CASSQRQGVTDTQYF
TRBJ2-2	TRBV18	.	once	TGTGCCAGCTCACCATCCGGGACGCTGAACACCGGGGAGCTGTTTTTT	CASSPSGTLNTGELFF
TRBJ2-2	TRBV11-2	.	.	TGTGCCAGCAGCCCGACTACAGGGACCTCGGGTACCGGGGAGCTGTTTTTT	CASSPTTGTSGTGELFF
TRBJ2-6	TRBV19	.	once	TGTGCCAGTAGTTTGCCGACCTCTGGGGCCAACGTCCTGACTTTC	CASSLPTSGANVLTF
TRBJ2-3	TRBV25-1	TRBD2	.	TGTGCCAGCAGTGACGGCTCTGGGGGGGAAACAGATACGCAGTATTTT	CASSDGSGGETDTQYF
TRBJ2-1	TRBV5-1	TRBD2	once	TGCGCCAGCAGCCCTGGACTAGCGGGAAATAGGGGGAATGAGCAGTTCTTC	CASSPGLAGNRGNEQFF
TRBJ2-3	TRBV7-8	.	.	TGTGCCAGCGCCCTCGATGGACACATCAGCACAGATACGCAGTATTTT	CASALDGHISTDTQYF
TRBJ2-1	TRBV5-1	.	.	TGCGCCAGCAGCTTGGAAACCTACAATGAGCAGTTCTTC	CASSLETYNEQFF
TRBJ2-7	TRBV5-5	TRBD1	.	TGTGCCAGCAGTCCCGGGACAGGACTCTACGAGCAGTACTTC	CASSPGTGLYEQYF
TRBJ2-7	TRBV19	.	.	TGTGCCAGTAGTATGGGACACACCTACGAGCAGTACTTC	CASSMGHTYEQYF
TRBJ2-7	TRBV20-1	.	.	TGCAGTGCTAGCAGATACGAGCAGTACTTC	CSASRYEQYF
TRBJ2-3	TRBV5-6	.	.	TGTGCCAGCAGCTTGGAACTAGAGGGATCAATGGATACGCAGTATTTT	CASSLELEGSMDTQYF
TRBJ1-5	TRBV7-2	.	many	TGTGCCAGCAGCCCCACGGCATTGAGCAATCAGCCCCAGCATTTT	CASSPTALSNQPQHF
TRBJ1-3	TRBV11-3	.	.	TGTGCCAGACGGAGCTCTGGAAACACCATATATTTT	CARRSSGNTIYF
TRBJ1-4	TRBV5-1	TRBD1	.	TGCGCCAGCAGCCAACAACAGGGGAGGGATGAAAAACTGTTTTTT	CASSQQQGRDEKLFF
TRBJ1-1	TRBV5-1	.	.	TGCGCCAGCAGCTTGGGTACGGTCAAGACTGAAGCTTTCTTT	CASSLGTVKTEAFF
TRBJ2-2	TRBV7-8	.	.	TGTGCCAGCAGCTCCCAAGGGGGCACCGGGGAGCTGTTTTTT	CASSSQGGTGELFF
TRBJ1-4	TRBV5-8	.	.	TGTGCCAGCAGCGCCGCCGGACGGGGGAATGAAAAACTGTTTTTT	CASSAAGRGNEKLFF
TRBJ1-1	TRBV21-1	.	.	TGTGCCAGCAGCGTACCCACCGGGACAGGGCCTACCTTCGCCACTGAAGCTTTCTTT	CASSVPTGTGPTFATEAFF
TRBJ2-1	TRBV7-9	TRBD1	.	TGTGCCAGCAGCTTATCCGGGACAGGGGCGTTGGATGAGCAGTTCTTC	CASSLSGTGALDEQFF
TRBJ1-3	TRBV7-9	.	.	TGTGCCAGCAGCCCTTCGGTTAATGGAAACACCATATATTTT	CASSPSVNGNTIYF
TRBJ2-5	TRBV28	.	.	TGTGCCAGCAGTTCCCGCAGATCTAGAGGGGAGACCCAGTACTTC	CASSSRRSRGETQYF
TRBJ2-1	TRBV28	TRBD2	.	TGTGCCAGCAGTTCAACTAGCGGGTACAATGAGCAGTTCTTC	CASSSTSGYNEQFF
TRBJ1-2	TRBV5-4	.	.	TGTGCCAGCAGCTTCCGACTGGCAGGGGCCAGAGCTAACTATGGCTACACCTTC	CASSFRLAGARANYGYTF
TRBJ2-2	TRBV11-3	TRBD2	once	TGTGCCAGCAGCGTTAGCGGGAGGAGGGCCGGGGAGCTGTTTTTT	CASSVSGRRAGELFF
TRBJ1-2	TRBV14	.	.	TGTGCCAGCAGCCAAGATGAACGGACTACTAACTATGGCTACACCTTC	CASSQDERTTNYGYTF
TRBJ1-2	TRBV7-9	.	.	TGTGCCAGCGTGATCGGGGTTTATGGCTACACCTTC	CASVIGVYGYTF